This TCR beta chain came from a study of PD-1 blockade in classical Hodgkin lymphoma (dated by TCRdb to about 2020). With regard to the full study: Nivolumab dosing was 3 mg/kg intravenously every 2 weeks, continuing until either disease progression or unacceptable toxicity. A peripheral blood immune signature of response to PD-1 blockade in classical Hodgkin lymphoma was defined using TCR beta sequencing and CyTOF. On the study overall, not on this receptor specifically: Lower diversity was seen in patients whose nivolumab began less than 1 year after ASCT, and these patients were left out of later analyses so that immune reconstitution would not confound the results. The study covered only a single clinical trial cohort, and the causes of the repertoire differences, possibly disease activity or prior therapy, were still not defined. Newly diagnosed patients were reported to have lower baseline TCR diversity than healthy donors, and relapsed/refractory patients were reported to have lower baseline TCR diversity still. Among trial patients, those achieving complete response had baseline diversity similar to that of newly diagnosed patients, while diversity was significantly lower in partial responders and progressors. CD4+ but not CD8+ TCR diversity rose significantly by C4D1 (p=0.0027 vs p=0.16), most apparent in complete responders (p=0.02).

Genomic DNA was isolated using the Qiagen DNeasy kit from unsorted PBMCs as well as from negatively selected CD4+ and CD8+ fractions. TCR beta CDR3 regions were subjected to amplification by immunoSEQ multiplex PCR with primers that anneal to V and J segments. Amplification bias was minimized using a synthetic immune receptor repertoire, and residual bias was removed computationally after sequencing. On the study's bioinformatics: Custom Python scripts were used to quantify repertoire diversity as the Shannon entropy index. Unsorted, CD4+ and CD8+ repertoires were analyzed separately, except in combined analyses where CD4+ and CD8+ sequences were merged in silico. A clone was considered expanded if an increase in frequency of at least 2-fold after treatment relative to C1D1 was found, and a pseudocount of 0.5 was applied to clones undetected at baseline. Clones with 0 or 1 copy at C1D1 were classified as singleton clones, and clones with 2 or more copies were classified as non-singleton clones. Clones expanded in unsorted samples were annotated as CD4+, CD8+ or unknown by matching protein sequences in sorted samples from the same patient. Wilcoxon tests were applied to paired samples to test diversity changes from C1D1 to C4D1. Not all clones reach the TCRdb copy of this immuneACCESS table, which keeps in-frame sequences only. Checked studies attribute under half of the gap to unresolved V genes and leave the rest unexplained. Clone size and the V and J calls come from that table; the DNA yielded D and trimming. For this sample there are around 60,000 clones; around 90% appear just once. The ten most abundant clones make up around 5% of the sample.

V is reduced by 3 bases and J by 3 bases, leaving a spacing of 16 bases between them. CDR1 and CDR2 (SGHRS, YFSETQ) derive from the germline V gene. The CDR3 starts with the cysteine, ends with the phenylalanine, and has 15 residues. Only the CDR3 DNA is retained, 45 bases long and in frame from the first base. The time point label on this specimen signifies: cycle 2 day 1 (C2D1) of nivolumab. Relapse after autologous stem cell transplantation had occurred in all trial patients, and cohorts A, B and C were distinguished by prior brentuximab vedotin exposure. The trial cohort included 50 to 60 patients with relapsed/refractory classical Hodgkin lymphoma, and each patient had a best overall response of complete response, partial response or progressive disease. Single-agent nivolumab was administered to trial patients in the multi-cohort phase II CheckMate 205 trial. An independent review committee assessed best overall response using the 2007 International Working Group response criteria. Trial PBMCs were obtained immediately prior to nivolumab initiation (C1D1) and on therapy at cycle 2 day 1 and cycle 4 day 1. Peripheral blood was collected in 8 mL Vacutainer Cell Preparation Tubes, from which PBMCs were isolated by centrifugation and then cryopreserved.

This clone occurred once. The clone's antigen remains unknown. Base qualities are not at hand, and no much larger clone is one base apart. The clonotype comes from a human donor with classical Hodgkin lymphoma. The sequences come from peripheral blood mononuclear cells (PBMCs), collected before the second cycle of nivolumab. The V and J segments used are TRBV5-1 and TRBJ2-7; the D gene cannot be named for sure. At the DNA level, the sequence is TGCGCCAGCAGCTACGCGGCGAGTAAGGACTACGAGCAGTACTTC. Its amino acids are CASSYAASKDYEQYF. The entire variable domain, with the stretches around the CDR3 drawn from the reference TRBV5-1 and TRBJ2-7 proteins, is KAGVTQTPRYLIKTRGQQVTLSCSPISGHRSVSWYQQTPGQGLQFLFEYFSETQRNKGNFPGRFSGRQFSNSRSEMNVSTLELGDSALYLCASSYAASKDYEQYFGPGTRLTVT.